This is a list of T cell receptor beta chains from one sample in a study of identical twins. TCRdb called the 5' RACE reads again in MiXCR, with one record for every CDR3 protein. The table lists approximately 220,000 distinct CDR3 sequences, less than 9.5% of them singletons. Sequenced input: memory (CD45RO+) T cells sorted from blood. The receptor source for this set is a woman aged 18-30 years in good health. Each CDR3 is given with its conserved first and last residue. D genes are given only for firm matches. Only part of the rows carry a size: once, few, many, or a class if the clone is expanded.

j_call v_call clone_size d_call cdr3_length cdr3_nt cdr3_aa
TRBJ2-1 TRBV24-1 many NA 13 TGTGCCACCAGTGATTCCACAGGGTATGAGCAGTTCTTC CATSDSTGYEQFF
TRBJ1-2 TRBV2 NA NA 12 TGTGCCAGCAGTAAGGGATCAGGCGGCTACACCTTC CASSKGSGGYTF
TRBJ1-1 TRBV11-1 many NA 14 TGTGCCAGCCTCCCTACCGACAGAAACACTGAAGCTTTCTTT CASLPTDRNTEAFF
TRBJ2-1 TRBV7-2 NA TRBD2 14 TGTGCCAGCGGCTCCAGCAGGACTAGCAATGAGCAGTTCTTC CASGSSRTSNEQFF
TRBJ2-6 TRBV18 NA TRBD1 16 TGTGCCAGCTCTCAGAGACAGGGTGCTGGGGCCAACGTCCTGACTTTC CASSQRQGAGANVLTF
TRBJ2-7 TRBV6-5 NA NA 15 TGTGCCAGCAGTTACGGGGGGGCCCTTTCCTACGAGCAGTACTTC CASSYGGALSYEQYF
TRBJ1-1 TRBV11-2 many TRBD1 14 TGTGCCAGCAGTTCCAACCACAGGGGGACTGAAGCTTTCTTT CASSSNHRGTEAFF
TRBJ2-1 TRBV28 few NA 16 TGTGCCAGCCTCTCCTTAGGGGTTCGCTCCTACAATGAGCAGTTCTTC CASLSLGVRSYNEQFF
TRBJ2-3 TRBV3-1 few TRBD2 17 TGTGCCAGCAGCCAGGGTAGCGGGGGGGGGCCGGGAGATACGCAGTATTTT CASSQGSGGGPGDTQYF
TRBJ2-5 TRBV20-1 few TRBD2 15 TGCAGTGCTAGCTCCCTTTCTAGCGGGGGGGGGACCCAGTACTTC CSASSLSSGGGTQYF
TRBJ2-5 TRBV7-9 NA NA 12 TGTGCCAGCAGCTTAATCGAGGAGACCCAGTACTTC CASSLIEETQYF
TRBJ2-7 TRBV30 few NA 12 TGTGCCTGGAGTGTACTCCGCCACTCTCAGTACTTC CAWSVLRHSQYF
TRBJ1-5 TRBV7-2 many NA 14 TGTGCCAGCAGTTTCACAGGGAAGGCTCAGCCCCAGCATTTT CASSFTGKAQPQHF
TRBJ1-5 TRBV18 NA TRBD1 16 TGTGCCAGCTCACCGCCGGGACAGACTAGCAATCAGCCCCAGCATTTT CASSPPGQTSNQPQHF
TRBJ2-1 TRBV27 few NA 14 TGTGCCAGCAGTTTGTGGCAGCCAAACAATGAGCAGTTCTTC CASSLWQPNNEQFF
TRBJ1-1 TRBV6-6 NA NA 12 TGTGCCAGCGGCCGGGGGAACACTGAAGCTTTCTTT CASGRGNTEAFF
TRBJ2-3 TRBV18 few NA 13 TGTGCCAGCTCACCACCGGGGTATTCTACGCAGTATTTT CASSPPGYSTQYF
TRBJ2-3 TRBV20-1 many TRBD1 15 TGCAGTGCTATGAAACAGGGGGCAAGTCGCGATACGCAGTATTTT CSAMKQGASRDTQYF
TRBJ2-1 TRBV20-1 many TRBD2 16 TGCAGTGCTAGAACCCTCGGGACTAGTCCCGCGAATGAGCAGTTCTTC CSARTLGTSPANEQFF
TRBJ1-4 TRBV7-2 NA NA 14 TGTGCCAGCAGCTTAACTACGGGCCGACCAAAACTGTTTTTT CASSLTTGRPKLFF
TRBJ1-1 TRBV9 few NA 14 TGTGCCAGCAGTCCGACACCGGGCGACACTGAAGCTTTCTTT CASSPTPGDTEAFF
TRBJ1-4 TRBV18 many TRBD1 14 TGTGCCAGCTCACGGGACAGGCTTAATGAAAAACTGTTTTTT CASSRDRLNEKLFF
TRBJ2-7 TRBV3-1 many TRBD2 15 TGTGCCAGCAGCCCCCGGACTAGCGGTCCCTACGAGCAGTACTTC CASSPRTSGPYEQYF
TRBJ1-5 TRBV6-1 NA NA 8 TGTGCCAGCAGTGAACGGCATTTT CASSERHF
TRBJ1-5 TRBV12-3/TRBV12-4 NA NA 14 TGTGCCAGCAGTTATGACAGGCGGAGACAGCCCCAGCATTTT CASSYDRRRQPQHF
TRBJ2-1 TRBV6-1 many TRBD2 15 TGTGCCAGCAGACCCGGGACTAGGGATTACAATGAGCAGTTCTTC CASRPGTRDYNEQFF
TRBJ1-1 TRBV11-2 NA NA 15 TGTGCCAGCAGCTTAGGCGTAGTAGCAAACACTGAAGCTTTCTTT CASSLGVVANTEAFF
TRBJ2-3 TRBV18 NA NA 12 TGTGCCAGTTGGAGGGGCACAGATACGCAGTATTTT CASWRGTDTQYF
TRBJ1-1 TRBV10-2 NA NA 13 TGCGCCAGCAGTCAAGGTCCCCACACTGAAGCTTTCTTT CASSQGPHTEAFF
TRBJ1-6 TRBV12-3/TRBV12-4 few NA 16 TGTGCCAGCAGTTTAGCGCTGGCAGGGTATAATTCACCCCTCCACTTT CASSLALAGYNSPLHF
TRBJ2-1 TRBV2 many NA 16 TGTGCCAGCAGTGAATCCCCCAATCCCCTGTACAATGAGCAGTTCTTC CASSESPNPLYNEQFF
TRBJ2-5 TRBV5-1 few NA 16 TGCGCCAGCAGCTTAACCCCGGGGCCAAATCAAGAGACCCAGTACTTC CASSLTPGPNQETQYF
TRBJ1-1 TRBV5-1 few TRBD1 15 TGCGCCAGCAGCTCTGGGGACAGTACGAACACTGAAGCTTTCTTT CASSSGDSTNTEAFF
TRBJ2-7 TRBV7-2 NA TRBD2 15 TGTGCCAGCAGCTTGCGGGGACTATATATTTACGAGCAGTACTTC CASSLRGLYIYEQYF
TRBJ1-1 TRBV7-2 NA NA 12 TGTGTCAGCAGCTTAGTGAACACTGAAGCTTTCTTT CVSSLVNTEAFF
TRBJ1-4 TRBV5-1 many TRBD1 14 TGCGCCAGCAGCCTGGGACAGTATAATGAAAAACTGTTTTTT CASSLGQYNEKLFF
TRBJ2-1 TRBV5-5 NA NA 12 TGTGCCAGCAGCTTGAGGACGCGTGAGCAGTTCTTC CASSLRTREQFF
TRBJ2-2 TRBV5-1 many NA 14 TGCGCCAGCAGCTTGAGAGGGGACGCCGGGGAGCTGTTTTTT CASSLRGDAGELFF